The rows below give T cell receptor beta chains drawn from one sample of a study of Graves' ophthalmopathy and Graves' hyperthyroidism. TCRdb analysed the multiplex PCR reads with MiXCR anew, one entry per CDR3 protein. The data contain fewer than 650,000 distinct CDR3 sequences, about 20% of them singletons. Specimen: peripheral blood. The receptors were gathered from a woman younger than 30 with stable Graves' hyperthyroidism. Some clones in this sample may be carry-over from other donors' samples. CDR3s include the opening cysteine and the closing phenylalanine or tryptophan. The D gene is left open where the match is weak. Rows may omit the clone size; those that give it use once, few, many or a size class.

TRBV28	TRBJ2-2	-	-	TGTGCCAGCAGAACAGGGGAGGAGACCGGGGAGCTGTTTTTT	CASRTGEETGELFF
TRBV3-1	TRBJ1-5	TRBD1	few	TGTGCCAGCAGCCAAGGGCAGGGGGCAGGAAGCAATCAGCCCCAGCATTTT	CASSQGQGAGSNQPQHF
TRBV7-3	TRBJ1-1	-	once	TGTGCCAGCAGCTTCACGGGAGGAACCAACACTGAAGCTTTCTTT	CASSFTGGTNTEAFF
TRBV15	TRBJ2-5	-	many	TGTGCCACCAGCAGGGGAAACGACCAAGAGACCCAGTACTTC	CATSRGNDQETQYF
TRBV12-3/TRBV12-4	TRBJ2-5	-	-	TGTGCCAGCAGTGAATGGGTCGAGACCCAGTACTTC	CASSEWVETQYF
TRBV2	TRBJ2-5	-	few	TGTGCCATCCAATCCCCCTCTACTGCCGAGGCAAAAACAGGGAATTGGGAGACCCAGTACTTC	CAIQSPSTAEAKTGNWETQYF
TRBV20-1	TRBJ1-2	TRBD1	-	TGCAGTGCTAGAGCGGGGACAGGGGTTGGCTACACCTTC	CSARAGTGVGYTF
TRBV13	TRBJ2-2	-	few	TGTGCCAGCAGCTTTGTGTCGGGACTCAGGAACACCGGGGAGCTGTTTTTT	CASSFVSGLRNTGELFF
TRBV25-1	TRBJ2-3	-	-	TGTGCCAGGGTAGATTACAGGGTTTCTAGCACAGATACGCAGTATTTT	CARVDYRVSSTDTQYF
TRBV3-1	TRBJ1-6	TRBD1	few	TGTGCCAGCAGCCCACCCGGACAGGCGGGAAATTCACCCCTCCACTTT	CASSPPGQAGNSPLHF
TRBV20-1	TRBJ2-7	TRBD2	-	TGCAGTGCTTCAGTCGGGACTAGCGGGGATTACGAGCAGTACTTC	CSASVGTSGDYEQYF
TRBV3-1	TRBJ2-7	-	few	TGTGCCAGCAGCCAAGCAGCGACAGGCTCCTACGAGCAGTACTTC	CASSQAATGSYEQYF
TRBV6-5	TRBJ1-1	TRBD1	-	TGTGCCAGCAGTTACTGGGCAGGGGGGGGTACTGAAGCTTTCTTT	CASSYWAGGGTEAFF
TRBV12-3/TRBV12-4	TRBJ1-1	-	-	TGTGCCAGCAGTTTAAGCAGGGCAATTGAGGCTTTCTTT	CASSLSRAIEAFF
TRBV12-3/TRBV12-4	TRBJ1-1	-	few	TGTGCCAGCAGCGGGGGACGGAGGAACACTGAAGCTTTCTTT	CASSGGRRNTEAFF
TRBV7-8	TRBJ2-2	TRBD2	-	TGTGCCAGCAGCGCGGGGGGCTGGAGCACCGGGGAGCTGTTTTTT	CASSAGGWSTGELFF
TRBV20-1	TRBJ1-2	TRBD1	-	TGCAGTGCTCGACAGGGGCTTTATGGCTACACCTTC	CSARQGLYGYTF
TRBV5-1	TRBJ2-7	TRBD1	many	TGCGCCAGCAGCTTCCCCGGACAGGAGTATACCTACGAGCAGTACTTC	CASSFPGQEYTYEQYF
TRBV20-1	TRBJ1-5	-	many	TGCAGTGCTCCAGGACCGACCAATCAGCCCCAGCATTTT	CSAPGPTNQPQHF
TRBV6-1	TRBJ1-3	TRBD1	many	TGTGCCACGACAGGGAGGGCTTTCTCTGGAAACACCATATATTTT	CATTGRAFSGNTIYF
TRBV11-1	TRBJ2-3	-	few	TGTGCCAGCAGCCTCCCCCGCGGGGCTAGCACAGATACGCAGTATTTT	CASSLPRGASTDTQYF
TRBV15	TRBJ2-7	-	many	TGTGCCACCAGCAGACCAACCGAAGAGCAGTACTTC	CATSRPTEEQYF
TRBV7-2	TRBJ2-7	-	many	TGTGCCAGCAGCCCCCGGCGGGACTCCGAGCAGTACTTC	CASSPRRDSEQYF
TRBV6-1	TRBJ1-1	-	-	TGTGCCAGCAGTGAAGTAGTCGGACAGTTGAACACTGAAGCTTTCTTT	CASSEVVGQLNTEAFF
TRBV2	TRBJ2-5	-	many	TGTGCCAGCCGCGAGGGGCCTATTACCCAAGAGACCCAGTACTTC	CASREGPITQETQYF
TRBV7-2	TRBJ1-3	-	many	TGCGCCAGCAGCTTGTCTTTCTCTGGAAACACCATATATTTT	CASSLSFSGNTIYF
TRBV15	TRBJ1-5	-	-	TGTGCCACCAGCAGAGCCTCGCTGAAGAACAATCAGCCCCAGCATTTT	CATSRASLKNNQPQHF
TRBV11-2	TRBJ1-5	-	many	TGTGCCAGCAGCTTAGATGTTTCACTGGTTCAGCCCCAGCATTTT	CASSLDVSLVQPQHF
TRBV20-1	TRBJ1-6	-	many	TGCAGTGCTCTGGACAAGGTCGGGGGGAATTCACCCCTCCACTTT	CSALDKVGGNSPLHF
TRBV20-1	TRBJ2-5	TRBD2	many	TGCAGTGCTATCTCCATAGCGGGAATGGAGACCCAGTACTTC	CSAISIAGMETQYF
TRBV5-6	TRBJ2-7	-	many	TGTGCCAGCAGCTTGTCGTCTCACTACGAGCAGTACTTC	CASSLSSHYEQYF
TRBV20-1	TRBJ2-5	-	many	TGCAGTGCACATATTACAGGGCTAGGGGAGACCCAGTACTTC	CSAHITGLGETQYF
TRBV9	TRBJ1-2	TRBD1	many	TGTGCCAGCAGCGCGTCGACAGGGGGAAGTGAAGGCTACACCTTC	CASSASTGGSEGYTF
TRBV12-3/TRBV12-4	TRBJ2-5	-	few	TGTGCCAGCAGCAGGAGACCAATCCAAGAGACCCAGTACTTC	CASSRRPIQETQYF
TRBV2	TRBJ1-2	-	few	TGTGCCAGCAGTGAGTGGCGCCCCGGCTATGGCTACACCTTC	CASSEWRPGYGYTF
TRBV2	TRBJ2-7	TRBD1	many	TGTGCCAGCAAACCGGGACAGGGGCTTCACGAGCAGTACTTC	CASKPGQGLHEQYF
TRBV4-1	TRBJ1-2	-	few	TGCGCCAGCAGCCATGGGACGGACAGTCGCTATGGCTACACCTTC	CASSHGTDSRYGYTF
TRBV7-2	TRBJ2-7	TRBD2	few	TGTGCCAGCAGCGCTACTAGCGGGAGAAAAGGGGAGCAGTACTTC	CASSATSGRKGEQYF
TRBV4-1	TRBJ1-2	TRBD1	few	TGCGCCAGCAGCCCGATGACAGGGTCTAACTATGGCTACACCTTC	CASSPMTGSNYGYTF